One sample yielded the 28 T cell receptor beta chains listed below, sequenced in a study of T cells after yellow fever vaccination. TCRdb re-called the 5' RACE reads with MiXCR, one entry per CDR3 protein. The repertoire includes nearly 300,000 distinct CDR3 sequences, around 9.3% of them detected once, and approximately 3.5% sits in the top ten. This specimen consisted of CD4+ T cells sorted from PBMCs, obtained 5 days after the yellow fever booster vaccination. The source of these receptors is a man aged 18 to 29 who received the YFV17D yellow fever vaccine.

The gene calls are TRBV28 and TRBJ1-1, with D possibly being TRBD1 (5 bases). V was pared by 7 bases and J by 0 bases, with 15 bases between. The V gene's germline CDR1 is MDHEN and CDR2 SYDVKM. CDR3 length: 15 residues. The CDR3, as DNA: TGTGCCAGCACGCCCGGGGGGAATATGAACACTGAAGCTTTCTTT. Encoded protein: CASTPGGNMNTEAFF.

This clonotype was picked up a small number of times. In nucleotides, the CDR3 is TGTGCCAGCAGCATATCAGATGGGATAAGCGGTAATTGGGGTGGCTACACCTTC. As protein: CASSISDGISGNWGGYTF. The chain uses TRBV11-2 and TRBJ1-2; D is uncertain. In germline, CDR1 is SGHAT, CDR2 FQNNGV. This CDR3 has 18 residues. V lost 5 bases, J lost 7 bases, and 29 bases lay in between.

Here the CDR3 reads CASSLKEKNPYEQYF. CDR3 in DNA: TGTGCCAGCAGCCTCAAGGAAAAAAACCCCTACGAGCAGTACTTC. The rearrangement links TRBV7-9 to TRBJ2-7; D uncertain. V lost 5 bases, J lost 2 bases, and 16 bases lay in between. Per germline, CDR1 SEHNR and CDR2 FQNEAQ (reference sequence). The CDR3 extends over 15 amino acids.

The J gene is TRBJ2-3, the V gene TRBV3-1; D remains ambiguous. The germline CDR1 and CDR2 sequences are LGHDT and YNNKEL (reference sequence). The CDR3 has 15 residues. V lost 2 bases, J lost 5 bases, and 14 bases lay in between. The CDR3 sequence: CASSQRPTTGDTQYF. The DNA for the CDR3 is TGTGCCAGCAGCCAACGTCCTACAACTGGAGATACGCAGTATTTT.

In this sample, this clonotype turned up a few times. V is TRBV5-1 and J is TRBJ2-7; D is possibly TRBD1 (6 bases). Looked up from germline, CDR1 is SGHRS and CDR2 is YFSETQ. V lost 4 bases and J 7 bases, leaving 15 bases between the germline ends. The CDR3 covers 13 residues. The CDR3 DNA follows: TGCGCCAGCAGCGTGGACAGTCCGGGGGAGCAGTACGTC. This codes for CASSVDSPGEQYV.

There are many counts of this clonotype. The gene calls are TRBV2 and TRBJ2-7; D unresolved. This CDR3 comprises 12 residues. Germline CDR1 reads SNHLY; CDR2 reads FYNNEI. V lost 3 bases, J lost 7 bases, and 10 bases lay in between. CDR3 DNA: TGTGCCAGCAGTGACCCCCTGGGTGAGCAGTACTTC. This codes for CASSDPLGEQYF.

In its sample, this clonotype was seen many times. The CDR3 loop is CASSEQGAQEQYF. CDR3 sequence (DNA): TGCGCCAGCAGCGAACAGGGGGCTCAGGAGCAGTACTTC. V gene TRBV5-1 combines with J gene TRBJ2-7; TRBD1 matches 9 bases. The germline V gene encodes CDR1 SGHRS and CDR2 YFSETQ. The V segment lost 4 bases and the J segment 7 bases; nucleotides outside the gene matches: 6. The CDR3 runs 13 residues.

The chain has TRBV28 and TRBJ1-2, with D tentatively TRBD1 (5 bases). Germline V gene sequence: CDR1 MDHEN, CDR2 SYDVKM. The V and J ends lost 7 bases and 8 bases respectively, with 23 bases between them. The CDR3 is 15 residues long. CDR3 coding DNA: TGTGCCAGCAACGGCCGCGCGTGGGGGATTCACGGCTACACCTTC. Amino acid sequence: CASNGRAWGIHGYTF.

CDR3 protein: CASSETSGGFVASYF. The CDR3 region has the DNA TGTGCCAGCAGTGAGACTAGCGGGGGCTTTGTAGCGTCTTATTTT. The chain is built from TRBV2 and TRBJ2-3, with 12 bases identical to TRBD2. Trimming at V came to 3 bases and at J to 15 bases, leaving 13 bases not matched to a gene. The CDR3 has 15 amino acids. Per the germline V gene, CDR1 is SNHLY and CDR2 is FYNNEI.

The gene calls are TRBV19 and TRBJ1-3; the D gene is possibly TRBD1 (6 bases). V was shortened by 7 bases and J by 0 bases, with 13 bases between the two germline ends. The CDR3 has 15 amino acids. Germline V gene sequence: CDR1 LNHDA, CDR2 SQIVND (reference sequence). CDR3 sequence: CASTQGPSSGNTIYF. Here the CDR3 DNA reads TGTGCCAGTACCCAGGGGCCGAGCTCTGGAAACACCATATATTTT. Using reference TRBV19 and TRBJ1-3 for the parts outside the CDR3, the full variable domain is DGGITQSPKYLFRKEGQNVTLSCEQNLNHDAMYWYRQDPGQGLRLIYYSQIVNDFQKGDIAEGYSVSREKKESFPLTVTSAQKNPTAFYLCASTQGPSSGNTIYFGEGSWLTVV.

This clonotype has a handful of counts. The CDR3 DNA reads TGTGCCAGCAGCTTAGAGTCGACTCCCCAAGAGACCCAGTACTTC. Amino acids: CASSLESTPQETQYF. The V gene is TRBV7-2, the J gene TRBJ2-5; D not resolved. Germline-derived CDR1 and CDR2 are SGHTA and FQGNSA. Trimming removed 1 base from V and 1 base from J, with 10 bases in between. There are 15 residues in the CDR3.

This clonotype has ten or more counts. This chain uses TRBV6-2 or TRBV6-3 with TRBJ2-7; D is uncertain. The CDR3 runs 15 residues. V lost 2 bases to trimming and J lost 0 bases, with 11 bases between them. The germline V gene encodes CDR1 MNHEY and CDR2 SVGEGT. This CDR3 is CASSYVPGLSYEQYF. Here the CDR3 DNA reads TGTGCCAGCAGTTACGTCCCGGGTCTCTCCTACGAGCAGTACTTC.

This chain links TRBV6-2 or TRBV6-3 with TRBJ1-2; D is uncertain. CDR3 length: 14 amino acids. V lost 6 bases to trimming and J lost 0 bases, with 11 bases between them. Germline-derived CDR1 and CDR2 are MNHEY and SVGEGT. CDR3 sequence reads: CASRKALANYGYTF. Here the CDR3 DNA reads TGTGCCAGCAGGAAAGCTCTAGCTAACTATGGCTACACCTTC.

The chain is built from TRBV5-1 and TRBJ2-3; D is ambiguous. The CDR3 length is 16 residues. The V gene lost 2 bases and the J gene lost 0 bases, with 13 bases spanning the gap. In germline, CDR1 is SGHRS, CDR2 YFSETQ. CDR3 DNA: TGCGCCAGCAGCTTTTGGCTTCCACCTAGCACAGATACGCAGTATTTT. Translated, it gives CASSFWLPPSTDTQYF.

This clonotype was seen more than once but under ten times. The chain has TRBV18 and TRBJ1-3; weak D call: TRBD1 (6 bases). Per germline, CDR1 KGHSH and CDR2 LQKENI. Between the trimmed V and J ends, which lost 3 bases and 8 bases, there was a span of 23 bases. This CDR3 spans 17 amino acids. The CDR3: CASSPAEITTGTDTIYF. In DNA, the CDR3 is TGTGCCAGCTCACCGGCCGAGATAACGACAGGAACGGACACCATATATTTT.

V is TRBV5-4 and J is TRBJ1-2; 7 nucleotides align to TRBD1. The ends lost 2 bases at V and 6 bases at J; junction bases unmatched: 4. Germline CDR1 and CDR2: SGHNT and YYREEE (reference sequence). The CDR3 spans 13 residues. The CDR3 region has the DNA TGTGCCAGCAGCTTAAACAGGGGAAATGGCTACACCTTC. Protein product: CASSLNRGNGYTF.

This clonotype was seen more than once but under ten times. The rearrangement joins TRBV12-3 or TRBV12-4 to TRBJ1-5; TRBD1 aligns across 10 bases. V gave up 7 bases and J gave up 6 bases; unmatched junction bases: 3. This CDR3 is built from 13 residues. The CDR3 sequence is CASIGTGVQPQHF. The CDR3 coding sequence is TGTGCCAGCATCGGGACAGGGGTTCAGCCCCAGCATTTT.

This clonotype has a count of ten or more. The V and J genes are TRBV4-3 and TRBJ1-1; maybe TRBD1 (6 bases). The V gene's germline CDR1 is LGHNA and CDR2 YSLEER. The V end lost 3 bases, the J end lost 5 bases, and 7 bases lay between the germline ends. The CDR3 totals 12 residues. Here the CDR3 reads CASSHQGTEAFF. The CDR3, as DNA: TGCGCCAGCAGCCACCAGGGGACTGAAGCTTTCTTT.

This clonotype has just one count. At one end the junction does not follow the germline gene, possibly because of a read error. The rearrangement joins TRBV5-4 to TRBJ2-5, with 9 bases lining up with TRBD1. This CDR3 spans 14 amino acids. Germline V lookup: CDR1 SGHNT, CDR2 YYREEE (reference sequence). The CDR3 here is CASRDGTGQEAQYF. In DNA form, the CDR3 reads TGTGCCAGCAGAGACGGGACAGGGCAAGAGGCCCAGTACTTC.

The table lists this clonotype with many counts. The rearrangement links TRBV4-2 to TRBJ2-7; TRBD1 aligns across 8 bases. The CDR3 is made up of 15 amino acids. Germline trimming cut 1 base from V and 4 bases from J; bases unmatched to any gene: 6. CDR1 and CDR2 (germline): LGHNA, YNFKEQ. CDR3 loop: CASSQASGGQYEQYF. CDR3 bases: TGTGCCAGCAGCCAAGCCTCAGGGGGCCAGTACGAGCAGTACTTC.

This clonotype was counted only a few times. The chain recombines TRBV5-1 with TRBJ2-7; TRBD1 is a possible D gene (5 bases). This CDR3 is built from 12 residues. V was pared by 4 bases and J by 6 bases, with 11 bases between. CDR1 and CDR2 (germline): SGHRS, YFSETQ. CDR3 region: CASSQVQGEQYF. CDR3 DNA sequence: TGCGCCAGCAGCCAGGTCCAGGGCGAGCAGTACTTC.

In its sample, this clonotype was seen a few times. The V gene is TRBV7-2, the J gene TRBJ2-3, with a weak D call TRBD2 (7 bases). Germline CDR1 reads SGHTA; CDR2 reads FQGNSA. CDR3 length: 16 residues. Trimming shortened V by 5 bases and J by 5 bases, and 20 bases separated the two germline ends. In DNA, the CDR3 is TGTGCCAGCAGCCCACTTGGGGGGGGGGCCAGAGATACGCAGTATTTT. Translating gives CASSPLGGGARDTQYF.

Only a few counts were recorded for this clonotype. This chain connects TRBV4-2 to TRBJ1-2; a possible D gene is TRBD1 (6 bases). The CDR3 covers 14 residues. The V end was cut by 0 bases, the J end by 8 bases, with 13 bases between. Per germline, CDR1 LGHNA and CDR2 YNFKEQ. For the CDR3, the DNA is TGTGCCAGCAGCCAAGAAGGGCAGGGGCGCGGCTACACCTTC. As protein: CASSQEGQGRGYTF.

In its sample, this clonotype was seen a few times. The chain links TRBV10-3 to TRBJ1-5; TRBD1 matches 8 bases. The trim removed 4 bases at V and 9 bases at J, leaving 17 bases unmatched. CDR1 ENHRY and CDR2 SYGVKD come from the germline V gene. The CDR3 length is 17 residues. The CDR3 loop is CAISVGQNGGGQGPQHF. For the CDR3, the DNA is TGTGCCATCAGTGTAGGGCAGAATGGGGGCGGACAGGGGCCCCAGCATTTT.

The chain is built from TRBV12-3 or TRBV12-4 and TRBJ2-7, with D unclear. The CDR3 runs to 13 residues. The ends were cut back, 8 bases at V and 3 bases at J, with 14 bases in the middle. The CDR3 loop reads CASRSGPNYEQYF. DNA for the CDR3: TGTGCCAGCCGTTCGGGCCCCAACTACGAGCAGTACTTC.

This clonotype was recorded a few times. J is TRBJ2-2 and V is TRBV12-3 or TRBV12-4; D tentatively fits TRBD1 or TRBD2 (5 bases each). The CDR3 is 15 amino acids. V dropped 5 bases and J dropped 6 bases, with 16 bases sitting between them. CDR3 in DNA: TGTGCCAGCAGTGGGACGGGCCGTATGTCCGGGGAGCTGTTTTTT. It is translated as CASSGTGRMSGELFF.

The chain recombines TRBV6-2 or TRBV6-3 with TRBJ1-5, with 8 bases lining up with TRBD1. V was pared by 4 bases and J by 0 bases, with 5 bases of the junction left unmatched. The CDR3 is 16 amino acids. Germline V gene sequence: CDR1 MNHEY, CDR2 SVGEGT. CDR3 nucleotide sequence: TGTGCCAGCAGTTCCGGACAGGGATATAGCAATCAGCCCCAGCATTTT. Translation: CASSSGQGYSNQPQHF.

The gene calls are TRBV19 and TRBJ1-2; D perhaps matches TRBD1 (6 bases). This CDR3 has 15 amino acids. CDR1 is LNHDA and CDR2 is SQIVND in the germline V gene (reference sequence). V was pared by 7 bases and J by 0 bases, with 15 bases between. CDR3: CASTPTGTANYGYTF. The CDR3 bases are TGTGCCAGTACTCCGACAGGTACCGCTAACTATGGCTACACCTTC.